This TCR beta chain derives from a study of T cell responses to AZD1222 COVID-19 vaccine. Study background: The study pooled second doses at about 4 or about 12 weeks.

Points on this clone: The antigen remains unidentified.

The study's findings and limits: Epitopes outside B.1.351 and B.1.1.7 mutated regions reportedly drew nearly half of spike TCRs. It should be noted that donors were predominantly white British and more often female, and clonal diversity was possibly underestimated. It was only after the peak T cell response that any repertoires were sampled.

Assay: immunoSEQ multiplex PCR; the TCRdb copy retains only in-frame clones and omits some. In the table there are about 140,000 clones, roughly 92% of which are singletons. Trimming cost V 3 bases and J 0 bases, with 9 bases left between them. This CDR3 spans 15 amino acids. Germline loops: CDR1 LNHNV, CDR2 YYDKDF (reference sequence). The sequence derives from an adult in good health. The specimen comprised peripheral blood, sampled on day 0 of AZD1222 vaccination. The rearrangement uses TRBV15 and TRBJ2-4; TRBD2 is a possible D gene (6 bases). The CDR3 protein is CATSSPGGAKNIQYF. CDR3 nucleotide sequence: TGTGCCACCAGCAGCCCCGGGGGAGCCAAAAACATTCAGTACTTC.